These T cell receptor beta chains were read from a single sample in a study of blood T cell repertoires in COVID-19. Only in-frame clones appear in the TCRdb table, and some are missing; sequencing was by immunoSEQ multiplex PCR. The table has 200,000 to 250,000 clones, about 86% seen once. The sequencing input was peripheral blood. The receptor source for this set is a man aged 18 to 30 with active or convalescent COVID-19. CDR3s include the opening cysteine and the closing phenylalanine or tryptophan. D genes are given only for firm matches. Size values are once, few and many counts, or a class for expanded clones, and some rows have none.

D gene,J gene,V gene,clone size,CDR3 protein,CDR3 DNA
.,TRBJ2-1,TRBV5-6,.,CASSLPTEDEQFF,TGTGCCAGCAGCCTACCGACAGAAGATGAGCAGTTCTTC
TRBD2,TRBJ2-1,TRBV7-8,few,CASTLERLAGGEQFF,TGTGCCAGCACCTTGGAAAGACTAGCGGGAGGTGAGCAGTTCTTC
.,TRBJ1-1,TRBV27,.,CASRSTGFTEAFF,TGTGCCAGCAGATCAACAGGATTTACTGAAGCTTTCTTT
.,TRBJ1-2,TRBV6-2/TRBV6-3,.,CASSYGGGRGGYTF,TGTGCCAGCAGTTACGGCGGGGGGCGCGGTGGCTACACCTTC
.,TRBJ1-2,TRBV2,.,CASSAWEIYGYTF,TGTGCCAGCAGTGCCTGGGAGATTTATGGCTACACCTTC
.,TRBJ2-7,TRBV11-2,once,CAGSSPDPGGPSSYEQYF,TGTGCCGGCAGCTCCCCAGACCCCGGAGGCCCAAGCTCCTACGAGCAGTACTTC
.,TRBJ1-2,TRBV28,once,CASSLLRFSGYTF,TGTGCCAGCAGTTTATTGAGGTTTTCTGGCTACACCTTC
TRBD2,TRBJ2-1,TRBV5-1,.,CASSPTSGLYNEQFF,TGCGCCAGCAGCCCGACTAGCGGGCTTTACAATGAGCAGTTCTTC
.,TRBJ2-1,TRBV6-5,.,CASSFRESEQFF,TGTGCCAGCAGTTTCCGAGAGAGTGAGCAGTTCTTC
TRBD1,TRBJ2-7,TRBV6-5,.,CASSRTGAEEQYF,TGTGCCAGCAGCCGGACAGGGGCGGAAGAGCAGTACTTC
TRBD1,TRBJ1-5,TRBV18,.,CASSPQGAGQPQHF,TGTGCCAGCTCACCTCAGGGGGCTGGTCAGCCCCAGCATTTT
TRBD1,TRBJ1-2,TRBV3-1/TRBV3-2,.,CASSNSGGLGYTF,TGTGCCAGCAGCAACTCAGGGGGCCTCGGCTACACCTTC
TRBD1,TRBJ1-4,TRBV30,.,CAWSRQGSPGEKLFF,TGTGCCTGGAGTCGACAGGGATCGCCGGGCGAAAAACTGTTTTTT
TRBD1,TRBJ1-1,TRBV19,.,CASSTPLGTAFTNTEAFF,TGTGCCAGTAGTACACCGCTAGGGACAGCCTTTACGAACACTGAAGCTTTCTTT
TRBD1,TRBJ1-2,TRBV2,.,CASSRDRAGFGYGYTF,TGTGCCAGCAGTCGGGACAGGGCTGGGTTCGGCTATGGCTACACCTTC
.,TRBJ1-5,TRBV7-8,.,CASSLDSGSGPQHF,TGTGCCAGCAGCTTAGACAGCGGGTCAGGGCCCCAGCATTTT
.,TRBJ1-1,TRBV10-3,.,CAISGGGNTEAFF,TGTGCCATCAGTGGAGGGGGGAACACTGAAGCTTTCTTT
.,TRBJ1-1,TRBV30,few,CAWTDYTEAFF,TGTGCCTGGACAGATTACACTGAAGCTTTCTTT
TRBD2,TRBJ2-3,TRBV28,many,CASSLRSGSLVHTQYF,TGTGCCAGCAGTTTGCGTAGCGGGAGCCTGGTACATACGCAGTATTTT
.,TRBJ1-2,TRBV15,few,CATSRVAGAGYTF,TGTGCCACCAGCAGAGTAGCAGGGGCTGGCTACACCTTC
TRBD2,TRBJ2-1,TRBV9,.,CASSGAGTSPYNEQFF,TGTGCCAGCAGCGGAGCCGGGACTAGTCCTTACAATGAGCAGTTCTTC
.,TRBJ1-1,TRBV6-5,.,CASSPGLSTEAFF,TGTGCCAGCAGTCCAGGGTTATCCACTGAAGCTTTCTTT
.,TRBJ1-2,TRBV11-2,.,CASSLTANYGYTF,TGTGCCAGCAGCTTAACAGCTAACTATGGCTACACCTTC
TRBD1,TRBJ1-5,TRBV2,.,CASSQDRVFGQPQHF,TGTGCCAGCAGTCAGGACAGGGTATTCGGCCAGCCCCAGCATTTT
.,TRBJ1-2,TRBV19,.,CASTDVGLNYGYTF,TGTGCCAGCACCGACGTGGGACTGAACTATGGCTACACCTTC
TRBD1,TRBJ1-5,TRBV6-2/TRBV6-3,once,CASSNTGGFNQPQHF,TGTGCCAGCAGTAATACAGGGGGCTTCAATCAGCCCCAGCATTTT
TRBD1,TRBJ2-7,TRBV7-8,.,CASSRPTGGEPYEQYF,TGTGCCAGCAGTCGACCGACAGGGGGGGAACCCTACGAGCAGTACTTC
TRBD1,TRBJ2-5,TRBV4-3,.,CASSQGGGAETQYF,TGCGCCAGCAGCCAAGGAGGGGGCGCCGAGACCCAGTACTTC
.,TRBJ1-6,TRBV3-1/TRBV3-2,.,CASSFEGRAPLHF,TGTGCCAGCAGCTTTGAGGGGAGGGCTCCCCTCCACTTT
TRBD1,TRBJ1-5,TRBV28,few,CASSFEDRDQPQHF,TGTGCCAGCAGTTTTGAGGACAGGGACCAGCCCCAGCATTTT
TRBD1,TRBJ1-2,TRBV28,.,CASTVGQGNYGYTF,TGTGCCAGCACAGTAGGACAGGGGAACTATGGCTACACCTTC
TRBD1,TRBJ1-5,TRBV27,.,CASSRRQGPAVQPQHF,TGTGCCAGCAGTCGTCGACAGGGACCCGCCGTTCAGCCCCAGCATTTT
.,TRBJ1-5,TRBV7-2,.,CASSKVGSNQPQHF,TGTGCCAGCAGCAAGGTCGGGAGCAATCAGCCCCAGCATTTT
.,TRBJ1-2,TRBV30,.,CAWSPRGGHYGYTF,TGTGCCTGGAGCCCACGGGGGGGTCACTATGGCTACACCTTC
.,TRBJ2-1,TRBV14,.,CASSPAGIHEQFF,TGTGCCAGCAGCCCCGCGGGAATCCATGAGCAGTTCTTC
TRBD2,TRBJ2-7,TRBV5-4,.,CASSRGTSDYEQYF,TGTGCCAGCAGCCGAGGGACTAGCGACTACGAGCAGTACTTC
TRBD1,TRBJ1-4,TRBV7-9,.,CASSSGTGTEKLFF,TGTGCCAGCAGCTCAGGGACAGGGACTGAAAAACTGTTTTTT
.,TRBJ1-5,TRBV2,.,CASNRDNNQPQHF,TGTGCCAGCAACAGGGATAACAATCAGCCCCAGCATTTT
.,TRBJ2-5,TRBV28,.,CASSAPKGITGQETQYF,TGTGCCAGCAGTGCGCCCAAGGGGATTACAGGCCAAGAGACCCAGTACTTC
.,TRBJ2-5,TRBV2,.,CASSVSRSQETQYF,TGTGCCAGCAGTGTCTCGCGGTCCCAAGAGACCCAGTACTTC
.,TRBJ2-7,TRBV5-1,.,CASSLGAVTIPSYEQYF,TGCGCCAGCAGCTTGGGCGCCGTGACTATCCCCTCCTACGAGCAGTACTTC
.,TRBJ2-7,TRBV3-1/TRBV3-2,.,CASSHLLQPYEQYF,TGTGCCAGCAGCCACCTGTTACAGCCCTACGAGCAGTACTTC